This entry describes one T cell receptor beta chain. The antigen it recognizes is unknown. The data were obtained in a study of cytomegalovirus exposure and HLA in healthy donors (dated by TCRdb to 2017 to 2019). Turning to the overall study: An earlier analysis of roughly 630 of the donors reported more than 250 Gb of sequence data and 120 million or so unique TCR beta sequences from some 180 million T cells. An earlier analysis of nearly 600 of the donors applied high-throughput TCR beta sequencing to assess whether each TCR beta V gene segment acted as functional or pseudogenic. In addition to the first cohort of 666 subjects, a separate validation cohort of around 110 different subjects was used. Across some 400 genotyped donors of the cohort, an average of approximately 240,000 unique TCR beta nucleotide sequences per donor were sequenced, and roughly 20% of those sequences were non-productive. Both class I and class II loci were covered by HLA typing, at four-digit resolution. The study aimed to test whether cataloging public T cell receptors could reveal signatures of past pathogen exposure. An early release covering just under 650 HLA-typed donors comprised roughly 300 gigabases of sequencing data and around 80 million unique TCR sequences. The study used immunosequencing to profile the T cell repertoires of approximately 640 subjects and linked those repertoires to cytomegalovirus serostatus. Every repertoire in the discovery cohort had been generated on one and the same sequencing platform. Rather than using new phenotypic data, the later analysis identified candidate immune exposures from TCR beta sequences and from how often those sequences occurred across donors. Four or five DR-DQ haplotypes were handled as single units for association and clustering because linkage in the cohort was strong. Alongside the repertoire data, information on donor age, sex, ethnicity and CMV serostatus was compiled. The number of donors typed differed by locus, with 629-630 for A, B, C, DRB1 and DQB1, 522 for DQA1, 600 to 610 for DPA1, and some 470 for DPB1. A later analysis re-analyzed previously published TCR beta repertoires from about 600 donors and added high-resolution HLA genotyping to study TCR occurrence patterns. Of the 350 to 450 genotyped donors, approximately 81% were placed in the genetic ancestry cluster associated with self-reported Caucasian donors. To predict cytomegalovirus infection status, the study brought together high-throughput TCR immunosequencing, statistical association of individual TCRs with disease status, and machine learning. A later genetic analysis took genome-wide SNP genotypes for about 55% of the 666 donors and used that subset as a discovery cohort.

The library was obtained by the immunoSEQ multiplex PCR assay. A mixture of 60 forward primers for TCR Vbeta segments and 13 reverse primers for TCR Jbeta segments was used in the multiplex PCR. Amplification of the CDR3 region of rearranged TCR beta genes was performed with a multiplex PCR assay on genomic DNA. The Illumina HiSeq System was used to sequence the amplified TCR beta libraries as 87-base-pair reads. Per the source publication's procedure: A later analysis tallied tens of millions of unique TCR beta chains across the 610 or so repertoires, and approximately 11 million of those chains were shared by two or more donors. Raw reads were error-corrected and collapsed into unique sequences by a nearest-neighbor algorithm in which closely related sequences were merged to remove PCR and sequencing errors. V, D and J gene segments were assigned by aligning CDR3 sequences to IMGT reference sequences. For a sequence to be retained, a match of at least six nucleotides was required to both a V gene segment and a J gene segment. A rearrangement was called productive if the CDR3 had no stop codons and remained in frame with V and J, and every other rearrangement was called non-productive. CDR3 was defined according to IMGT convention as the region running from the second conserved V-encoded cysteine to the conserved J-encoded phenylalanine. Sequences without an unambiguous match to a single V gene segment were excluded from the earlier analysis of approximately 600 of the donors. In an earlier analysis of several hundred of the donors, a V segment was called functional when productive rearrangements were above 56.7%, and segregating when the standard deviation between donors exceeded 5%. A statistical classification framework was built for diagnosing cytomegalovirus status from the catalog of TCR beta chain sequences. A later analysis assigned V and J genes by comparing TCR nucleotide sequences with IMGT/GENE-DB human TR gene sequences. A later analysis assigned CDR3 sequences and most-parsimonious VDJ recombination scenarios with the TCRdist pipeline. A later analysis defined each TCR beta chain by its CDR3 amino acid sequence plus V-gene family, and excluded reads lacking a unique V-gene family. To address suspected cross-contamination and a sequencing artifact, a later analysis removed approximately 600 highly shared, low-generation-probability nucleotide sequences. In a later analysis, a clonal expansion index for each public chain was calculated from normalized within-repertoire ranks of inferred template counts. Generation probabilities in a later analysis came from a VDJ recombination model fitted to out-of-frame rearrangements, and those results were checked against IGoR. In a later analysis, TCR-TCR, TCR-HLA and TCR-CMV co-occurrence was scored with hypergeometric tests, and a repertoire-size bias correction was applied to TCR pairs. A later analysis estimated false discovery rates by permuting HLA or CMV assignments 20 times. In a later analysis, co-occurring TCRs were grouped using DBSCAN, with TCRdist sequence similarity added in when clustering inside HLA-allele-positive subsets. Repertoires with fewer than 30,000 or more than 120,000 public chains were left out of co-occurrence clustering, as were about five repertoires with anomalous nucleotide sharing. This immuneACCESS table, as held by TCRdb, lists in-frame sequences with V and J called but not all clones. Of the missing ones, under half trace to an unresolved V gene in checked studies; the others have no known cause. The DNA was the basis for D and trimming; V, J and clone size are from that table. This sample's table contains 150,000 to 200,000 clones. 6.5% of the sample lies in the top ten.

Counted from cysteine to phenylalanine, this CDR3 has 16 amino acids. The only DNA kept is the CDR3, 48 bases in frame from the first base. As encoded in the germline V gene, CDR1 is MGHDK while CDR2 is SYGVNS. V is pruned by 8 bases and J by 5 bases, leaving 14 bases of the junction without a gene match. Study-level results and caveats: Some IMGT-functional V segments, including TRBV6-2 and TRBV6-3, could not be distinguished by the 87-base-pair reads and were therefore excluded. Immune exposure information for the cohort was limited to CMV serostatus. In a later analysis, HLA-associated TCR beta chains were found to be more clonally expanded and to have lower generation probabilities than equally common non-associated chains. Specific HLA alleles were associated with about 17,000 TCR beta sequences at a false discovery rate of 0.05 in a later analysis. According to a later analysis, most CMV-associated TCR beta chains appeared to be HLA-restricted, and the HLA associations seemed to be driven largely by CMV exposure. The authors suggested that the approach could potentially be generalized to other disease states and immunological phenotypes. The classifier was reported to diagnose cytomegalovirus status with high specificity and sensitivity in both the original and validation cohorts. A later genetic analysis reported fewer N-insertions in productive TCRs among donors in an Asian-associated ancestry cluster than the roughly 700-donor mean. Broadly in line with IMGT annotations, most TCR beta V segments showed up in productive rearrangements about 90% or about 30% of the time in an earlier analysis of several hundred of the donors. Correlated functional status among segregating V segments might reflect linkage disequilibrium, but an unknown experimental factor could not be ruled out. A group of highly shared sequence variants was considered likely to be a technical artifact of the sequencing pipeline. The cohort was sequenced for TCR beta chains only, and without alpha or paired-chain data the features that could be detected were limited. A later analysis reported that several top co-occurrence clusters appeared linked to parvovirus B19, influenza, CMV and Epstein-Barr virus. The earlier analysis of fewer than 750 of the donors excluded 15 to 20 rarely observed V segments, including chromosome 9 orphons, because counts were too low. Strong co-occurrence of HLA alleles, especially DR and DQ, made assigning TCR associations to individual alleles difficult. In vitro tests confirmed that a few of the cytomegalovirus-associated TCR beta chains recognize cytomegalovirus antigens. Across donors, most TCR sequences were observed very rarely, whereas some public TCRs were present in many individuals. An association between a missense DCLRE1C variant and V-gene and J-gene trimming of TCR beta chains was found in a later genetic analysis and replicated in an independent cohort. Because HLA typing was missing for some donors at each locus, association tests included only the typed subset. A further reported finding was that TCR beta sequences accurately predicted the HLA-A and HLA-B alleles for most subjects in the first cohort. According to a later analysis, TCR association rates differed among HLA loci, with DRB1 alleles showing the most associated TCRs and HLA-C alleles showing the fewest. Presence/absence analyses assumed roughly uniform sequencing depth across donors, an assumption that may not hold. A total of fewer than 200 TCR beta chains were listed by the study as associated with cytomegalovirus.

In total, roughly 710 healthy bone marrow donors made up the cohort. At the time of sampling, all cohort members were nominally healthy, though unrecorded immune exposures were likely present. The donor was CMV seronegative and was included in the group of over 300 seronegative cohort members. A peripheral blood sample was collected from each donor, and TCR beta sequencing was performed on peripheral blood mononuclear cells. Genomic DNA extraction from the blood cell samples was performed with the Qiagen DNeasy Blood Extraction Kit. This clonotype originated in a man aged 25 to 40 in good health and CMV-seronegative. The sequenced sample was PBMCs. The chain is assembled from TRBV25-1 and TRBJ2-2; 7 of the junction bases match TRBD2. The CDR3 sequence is CASSPFAGVRTGELFF. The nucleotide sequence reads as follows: TGTGCCAGCTCTCCATTTGCGGGAGTTCGTACCGGGGAGCTGTTTTTT.